This TCR beta chain was recorded in a study of T cell responses to AZD1222 COVID-19 vaccine. Regarding this clone: What it binds is not known.

The assay was immunoSEQ multiplex PCR, and TCRdb's table has in-frame clones only and misses some. This sample has about 160,000 clones, with roughly 88% found just once. Study observations and caveats: A mostly white British donor set with more females was recruited, and clonal diversity was possibly underestimated. It was only after the peak T cell response that any repertoires were sampled.

Germline CDR1 and CDR2: SQVTM and ANQGSEA. V was pared by 3 bases and J by 8 bases, with 10 bases between. The CDR3 contains 11 residues. V is TRBV29-1 and J is TRBJ1-1, with D tentatively TRBD1 (5 bases). Sequenced here: peripheral blood, sampled 28 days after the second AZD1222 dose. This sequence originates from an adult who received the AZD1222 COVID-19 vaccine. The CDR3, as DNA: TGCAGCGTTGAGTGGAGGGGAGAAGCTTTCTTT. It codes for CSVEWRGEAFF.